A single sample is the source of the 6 T cell receptor beta chains below, sequenced in a study of blood T cell repertoires in COVID-19. The protocol was immunoSEQ multiplex PCR, while the TCRdb copy is restricted to in-frame clones and leaves out a portion. The table has hundreds of thousands of clones, around 84% seen once. Sequenced: PBMCs or T cells enriched from blood (not recorded which). The receptors stem from a young man with acute COVID-19.

The gene calls are TRBV28 and TRBJ1-4, with a possible D match to TRBD1 (6 bases). CDR1 MDHEN and CDR2 SYDVKM come from the germline V gene. The CDR3 length is 17 residues. V was pared by 6 bases and J by 4 bases, with 21 bases between. CDR3 in amino acids: CASRPDRQLGSNEKLFF. DNA of the CDR3: TGTGCCAGCAGGCCGGACAGACAACTTGGGAGTAATGAAAAACTGTTTTTT.

This sequence joins TRBV30 and TRBJ2-3; 7 bases are shared with TRBD2. CDR3 length equals 15 residues. V was pared by 2 bases and J by 0 bases, with 5 bases of the junction left unmatched. Germline loops: CDR1 GTSNPN, CDR2 SVGIG (reference sequence). The CDR3 here is CAWSWSGASTDTQYF. The DNA of the CDR3 is TGTGCCTGGAGTTGGAGCGGGGCTAGCACAGATACGCAGTATTTT. Combining the CDR3 with reference TRBV30 and TRBJ2-3 gives the whole variable domain SQTIHQWPATLVQPVGSPLSLECTVEGTSNPNLYWYRQAAGRGLQLLFYSVGIGQISSEVPQNLSASRPQDRQFILSSKKLLLSDSGFYLCAWSWSGASTDTQYFGPGTRLTVL.

The CDR3 DNA reads TGTGCCATCAGCGACAGGGCGACTAATGAAAAACTGTTTTTT. Amino acid sequence: CAISDRATNEKLFF. The gene calls are TRBV10-3 and TRBJ1-4, with 7 bases that match TRBD1. The trim removed 6 bases at V and 2 bases at J, leaving 3 bases unmatched. This CDR3 has 14 amino acids. Germline lookup yields CDR1 ENHRY and CDR2 SYGVKD.

This clone has a single count. The CDR3, as DNA: TGTGCCAGCAGCTTACAGGGGAGGCAGCAGTACTTC. Protein sequence: CASSLQGRQQYF. The gene calls are TRBV5-5 and TRBJ2-7; D is perhaps TRBD1 (7 bases). The CDR3 extends over 12 amino acids. The V end was cut by 2 bases, the J end by 8 bases, with 11 bases between. Per germline, CDR1 SGHKS and CDR2 YYEKEE (reference sequence).

This sequence joins TRBV9 and TRBJ1-2; 8 bases map to TRBD1. This CDR3 contains 15 residues. Germline V CDR1 and CDR2: SGDLS, YYNGEE. The V segment lost 4 bases and the J segment 6 bases; nucleotides outside the gene matches: 11. CDR3 residues: CASSSGQGLLDGYTF. In nucleotides, the CDR3 is TGTGCCAGCAGCTCTGGACAGGGATTACTAGATGGCTACACCTTC.

There are a few counts of this clone. This sequence joins TRBV19 and TRBJ1-3; D may be TRBD1 (6 bases). Germline loops: CDR1 LNHDA, CDR2 SQIVND (reference sequence). V lost 5 bases and J 4 bases, leaving 15 bases between the germline ends. The CDR3 loop spans 15 amino acids. CDR3 residues: CASSSQGIGGNTIYF. CDR3 nucleotide sequence: TGTGCCAGTAGTTCCCAGGGGATAGGCGGAAACACCATATATTTT.